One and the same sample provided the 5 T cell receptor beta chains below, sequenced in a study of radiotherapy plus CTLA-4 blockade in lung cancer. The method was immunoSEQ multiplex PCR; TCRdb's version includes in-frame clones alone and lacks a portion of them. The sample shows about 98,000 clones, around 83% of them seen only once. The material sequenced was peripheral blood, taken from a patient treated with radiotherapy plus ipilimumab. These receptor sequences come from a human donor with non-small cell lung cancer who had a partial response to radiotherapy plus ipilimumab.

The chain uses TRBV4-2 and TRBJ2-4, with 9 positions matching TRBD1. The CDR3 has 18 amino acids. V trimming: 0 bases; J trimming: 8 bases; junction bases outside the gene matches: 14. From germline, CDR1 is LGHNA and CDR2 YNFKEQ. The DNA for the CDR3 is TGTGCCAGCAGCCAAGATACGGACAGGGGACACTCCTCAGACATTCAGTACTTC. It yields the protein CASSQDTDRGHSSDIQYF.

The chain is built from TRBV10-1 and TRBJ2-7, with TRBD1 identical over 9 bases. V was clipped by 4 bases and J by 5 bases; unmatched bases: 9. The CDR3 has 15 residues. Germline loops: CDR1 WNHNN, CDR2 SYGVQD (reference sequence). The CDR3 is CASSGTGTGQDEQYF. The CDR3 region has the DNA TGCGCCAGCAGTGGCACCGGGACAGGGCAGGACGAGCAGTACTTC.

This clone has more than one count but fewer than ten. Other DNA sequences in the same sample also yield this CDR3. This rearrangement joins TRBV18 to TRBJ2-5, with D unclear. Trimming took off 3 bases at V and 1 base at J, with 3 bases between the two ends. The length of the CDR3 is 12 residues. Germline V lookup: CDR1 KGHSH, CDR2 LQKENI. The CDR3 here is CASSPSQETQYF. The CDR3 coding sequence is TGTGCCAGCTCACCCAGCCAAGAGACCCAGTACTTC.

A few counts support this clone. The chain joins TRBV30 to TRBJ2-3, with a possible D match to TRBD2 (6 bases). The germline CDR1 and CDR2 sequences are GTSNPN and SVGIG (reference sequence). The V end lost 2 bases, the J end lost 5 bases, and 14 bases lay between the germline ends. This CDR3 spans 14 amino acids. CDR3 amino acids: CAWSWTGEGDTQYF. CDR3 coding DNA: TGTGCCTGGAGTTGGACGGGAGAAGGAGATACGCAGTATTTT. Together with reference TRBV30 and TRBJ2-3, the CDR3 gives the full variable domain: SQTIHQWPATLVQPVGSPLSLECTVEGTSNPNLYWYRQAAGRGLQLLFYSVGIGQISSEVPQNLSASRPQDRQFILSSKKLLLSDSGFYLCAWSWTGEGDTQYFGPGTRLTVL.

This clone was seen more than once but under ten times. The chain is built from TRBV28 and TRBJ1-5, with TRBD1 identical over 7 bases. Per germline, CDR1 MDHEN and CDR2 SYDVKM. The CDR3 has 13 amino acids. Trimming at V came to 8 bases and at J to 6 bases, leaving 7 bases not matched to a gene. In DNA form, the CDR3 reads TGTGCCAGCCAAGGGGGCGCGGGTCAGCCCCAGCATTTT. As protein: CASQGGAGQPQHF.